These T cell receptor beta chains were read from a single sample in a study of CD8 T cells in ankylosing spondylitis. TCRdb processed the 5' RACE reads anew with MiXCR; each CDR3 protein has one entry. The table lists about 700,000 distinct CDR3 sequences, around a fifth of them singletons. Sequencing was performed on blood, either unsorted or a sorted T cell fraction (not recorded which). The source is a male donor with ankylosing spondylitis. Both conserved end residues are trimmed from each CDR3.

j_gene,v_gene,CDR3aa
TRBJ1-5,TRBV6-1,ASSTGGYSNQPQH
TRBJ2-7,TRBV5-1,ASSLIAGDLYEQY
TRBJ2-1,TRBV20-1,SARTWDQQKDNEQF
TRBJ1-1,TRBV4-1,ASSQASLGRTMNTEAF
TRBJ1-4,TRBV4-3,ASSQRGATNEKLF
TRBJ1-2,TRBV19,ATQTLNYGYT
TRBJ1-1,TRBV25-1,ASSEFDTMNTEAF
TRBJ2-5,TRBV13,ASSARQGTSGTQY
TRBJ1-1,TRBV12-3/TRBV12-4,ASSPSLSNTEAF
TRBJ2-7,TRBV7-9,ASSSRNTGIPYEQY
TRBJ1-1,TRBV5-1,ASSIRGQINTEAF
TRBJ1-2,TRBV30,AWSVQGAHGYT
TRBJ1-2,TRBV6-1,ATTIAGGSNYGYT
TRBJ2-2,TRBV20-1,SARALAGGLTGELF
TRBJ2-5,TRBV12-3/TRBV12-4,ASSFSLEETQY
TRBJ2-2,TRBV7-2,ASSLPTGTANTGELF
TRBJ2-5,TRBV7-8,ASSLLKGEETQY
TRBJ1-1,TRBV7-2,ASSPNPGMNTEAF
TRBJ1-6,TRBV12-3/TRBV12-4,ASSLDAGSPLH
TRBJ2-1,TRBV5-1,ASSPLPGSSYNEQF
TRBJ1-5,TRBV10-3,AISEEGRVGQPQH
TRBJ1-3,TRBV12-3/TRBV12-4,ASSTPGPRSGNTIY
TRBJ1-2,TRBV11-1,ASSYSGTTYYGYT
TRBJ2-2,TRBV7-8,ASSLRSDRLNTGELF
TRBJ2-3,TRBV12-3/TRBV12-4,ASSRGVNTDTQY
TRBJ1-3,TRBV7-2,ASSSYVGPSGNTIY
TRBJ2-1,TRBV11-2,ASSPLLDEQF
TRBJ2-1,TRBV11-2,ASSQRGLAGNSYNEQF
TRBJ2-5,TRBV7-9,ASSQRQGPGTQY
TRBJ2-7,TRBV4-1,ASSHPGQTYEQY
TRBJ2-7,TRBV12-3/TRBV12-4,ASSLGRAVEQY
TRBJ2-7,TRBV12-3/TRBV12-4,ASSPSLAGGYEQY